This entry lists 30 T cell receptor beta chains sequenced from one sample in a study of shared clonotypes between healthy human individuals. Produced via immunoSEQ multiplex PCR; TCRdb's table is partial and in-frame only. This table has 2 million to 2.5 million clones, roughly 90% appearing once. Specimen: naive CD4+ T cells from PBMCs. The sample's subset: CD45RA+ positively selected. Receptors were obtained from a man aged 18 to 30 in good health. Some clones in this sample may be carry-over from other donors' samples.

Only a few counts were recorded for this clone. At the DNA level, this CDR3 is encoded by other sequences in the same sample as well. The chain links TRBV7-9 to TRBJ2-3; D unresolved. Germline CDR1 is SEHNR and CDR2 is FQNEAQ (reference sequence). The V and J ends lost 2 bases and 4 bases respectively, with 1 base between them. This CDR3 has 11 residues. Here the CDR3 reads CASSLSDTQYF. In DNA, the CDR3 is TGTGCCAGCAGCTTATCAGATACGCAGTATTTT.

The chain uses TRBV2 and TRBJ2-7; D unclear. The CDR3 runs 12 residues. Trimming removed 8 bases from V and 6 bases from J, with 14 bases in between. Germline CDR1 SNHLY, CDR2 FYNNEI. CDR3 DNA: TGTGCCAGCGCCAGGCTATTTCGCGAGCAGTACTTC. This codes for CASARLFREQYF.

This clone has only a few counts. This specimen includes other DNA sequences encoding the same CDR3. This chain links TRBV18 with TRBJ1-1, with a possible D match to TRBD1 (5 bases). CDR3 length: 13 residues. The V end was cut by 5 bases, the J end by 1 base, with 8 bases between. CDR1 and CDR2 (germline): KGHSH, LQKENI. DNA for the CDR3: TGTGCCAGCTCAACTGACAGGAACACTGAAGCTTTCTTT. Its translation is CASSTDRNTEAFF. Full variable domain (outside the CDR3, taken from reference TRBV18 and TRBJ1-1): NAGVMQNPRHLVRRRGQEARLRCSPMKGHSHVYWYRQLPEEGLKFMVYLQKENIIDESGMPKERFSAEFPKEGPSILRIQQVVRGDSAAYFCASSTDRNTEAFFGQGTRLTVV.

For this clone: Other DNA sequences in this specimen translate into the identical CDR3. This chain joins TRBV27 and TRBJ1-2; 7 bases agree with TRBD1. CDR1 is MNHEY and CDR2 is SMNVEV in the germline V gene (reference sequence). V was pared by 3 bases and J by 4 bases, with 2 bases of the junction left unmatched. The length of the CDR3 is 13 residues. The CDR3 here is CASSFRDSYGYTF. The CDR3 bases are TGTGCCAGCAGTTTTAGGGACAGCTATGGCTACACCTTC.

The chain uses TRBV27 and TRBJ2-1; D unresolved. The CDR3 loop spans 14 amino acids. Between the trimmed V and J ends, which lost 4 bases and 13 bases, there was a span of 20 bases. Germline V gives CDR1 MNHEY, CDR2 SMNVEV (reference sequence). In nucleotides, the CDR3 is TGTGCCAGCAGTTCGTCAAACCGGGTCCTAAGACAGTTCTTC. Translating gives CASSSSNRVLRQFF.

V usage is TRBV28 and J usage is TRBJ2-7; 11 bases align to TRBD1. V dropped 6 bases and J dropped 4; count of bases not matched to a gene: 8. Per the germline V gene, CDR1 is MDHEN and CDR2 is SYDVKM. The CDR3 is 15 residues long. The CDR3, as DNA: TGTGCCAGCAGACCCGGGACAGGGGGTCGGTACGAGCAGTACTTC. Translated: CASRPGTGGRYEQYF. Filled out from reference TRBV28 and TRBJ2-7, the complete variable domain reads DVKVTQSSRYLVKRTGEKVFLECVQDMDHENMFWYRQDPGLGLRLIYFSYDVKMKEKGDIPEGYSVSREKKERFSLILESASTNQTSMYLCASRPGTGGRYEQYFGPGTRLTVT.

This chain joins TRBV28 and TRBJ2-7; D may be TRBD1 (6 bases). In germline, CDR1 is MDHEN, CDR2 SYDVKM. The CDR3 is 16 residues long. Trimming took off 5 bases at V and 5 bases at J, with 22 bases between the two ends. The DNA for the CDR3 is TGTGCCAGCAGTCCCGCCGGGCAGGGGATGTCGCACGAGCAGTACTTC. Protein sequence: CASSPAGQGMSHEQYF. The full variable domain, completed using reference TRBV28 and TRBJ2-7, is DVKVTQSSRYLVKRTGEKVFLECVQDMDHENMFWYRQDPGLGLRLIYFSYDVKMKEKGDIPEGYSVSREKKERFSLILESASTNQTSMYLCASSPAGQGMSHEQYFGPGTRLTVT.

V and J are TRBV6-1 and TRBJ2-1, with D perhaps TRBD2 (5 bases). Trimming cost V 6 bases and J 13 bases, with 16 bases left between them. Per the germline V gene, CDR1 is MNHNS and CDR2 is SASEGT. This CDR3 has 12 residues. The DNA for the CDR3 is TGTGCCAGCAGGGCTTCGGGATACCCTCAGTTCTTC. Translated: CASRASGYPQFF.

This chain joins TRBV6-1 and TRBJ1-3; D remains unclear. The ends were cut back, 7 bases at V and 3 bases at J, with 7 bases in the middle. Germline V gene data show CDR1 as MNHNS and CDR2 as SASEGT. This CDR3 has 12 residues. The CDR3 loop is CASIERGNTIYF. CDR3 sequence (DNA): TGTGCCAGCATCGAACGTGGAAACACCATATATTTT.

J is TRBJ2-2 and V is TRBV6-5, with D possibly matching TRBD2 (6 bases). Between the trimmed V and J ends, which lost 0 bases and 8 bases, there was a span of 13 bases. The CDR3 runs to 15 residues. Germline-derived CDR1 and CDR2 are MNHEY and SVGAGI. The CDR3 DNA reads as TGTGCCAGCAGTTACTCGGAGGGTTGGTCTGGGGAGCTGTTTTTT. Encoded protein: CASSYSEGWSGELFF.

CDR3 sequence (DNA): TGCAGCGTTGAAGGAGCTCGGGGCAAAAACATTCAGTACTTC. Translated: CSVEGARGKNIQYF. The chain employs TRBV29-1 and TRBJ2-4; weak D call: TRBD2 (5 bases). The V gene's germline CDR1 is SQVTM and CDR2 ANQGSEA. This CDR3 spans 14 amino acids. V shed 1 base and J shed 3 bases, with 10 bases lying between them. The variable domain in full, with the rest retrieved from reference TRBV29-1 and TRBJ2-4, is SAVISQKPSRDICQRGTSLTIQCQVDSQVTMMFWYRQQPGQSLTLIATANQGSEATYESGFVIDKFPISRPNLTFSTLTVSNMSPEDSSIYLCSVEGARGKNIQYFGAGTRLSVL.

This chain connects TRBV7-9 to TRBJ2-5; D may be TRBD1 or TRBD2 (6 bases each). The CDR3 has 13 amino acids. Trimming took 8 bases from V and 1 from J, leaving 11 bases between them. Looked up from germline, CDR1 is SEHNR and CDR2 is FQNEAQ (reference sequence). The CDR3 here is CASDRGVQETQYF. The CDR3 DNA reads TGTGCCAGCGATAGGGGGGTCCAAGAGACCCAGTACTTC.

Remarks on this clone: Other DNA variants within this sample encode the same CDR3. This rearrangement joins TRBV7-3 to TRBJ1-1; TRBD1 agrees at 7 bases. J lost 2 bases, V lost 5 bases, and 2 bases had no gene match. CDR3 length equals 13 residues. Germline V CDR1 and CDR2: SGHTA, FQGTGA. CDR3 residues: CASSRQGNTEAFF. CDR3 DNA: TGTGCCAGCAGCCGACAGGGTAACACTGAAGCTTTCTTT.

The chain employs TRBV5-6 and TRBJ2-1; 10 bases fit TRBD1. Losses at the gene ends were 4 bases for V and 4 bases for J; bases not matched to a gene: 5. Germline CDR1 SGHDT, CDR2 YYEEEE. This CDR3 region has 15 residues. The CDR3 protein is CASSQTGGMYNEQFF. The CDR3 DNA reads TGTGCCAGCAGCCAGACAGGGGGCATGTACAATGAGCAGTTCTTC.

This rearrangement joins TRBV6-1 to TRBJ2-2; D gene ambiguous. CDR3 length: 13 amino acids. V gave up 5 bases and J gave up 1 base, with 5 bases separating them. Germline V gene sequence: CDR1 MNHNS, CDR2 SASEGT. CDR3 region: CASSPKNTGELFF. In DNA form, the CDR3 reads TGTGCCAGCAGTCCGAAGAACACCGGGGAGCTGTTTTTT.

This clone came up once. The chain uses TRBV11-3 and TRBJ2-3, with unresolved D. V dropped 4 bases and J dropped 0 bases, with 8 bases sitting between them. CDR1 is SGHNT, CDR2 YENEEA, per germline. The CDR3 consists of 14 residues. The CDR3 spells CASSSGPSTDTQYF. In nucleotides, the CDR3 is TGTGCCAGCAGCTCAGGACCGAGCACAGATACGCAGTATTTT.

The rearrangement uses TRBV20-1 and TRBJ1-2, with D unclear. Germline V gene sequence: CDR1 DFQATT, CDR2 SNEGSKA (reference sequence). The V end lost 4 bases, the J end lost 3 bases, and 3 bases lay between the germline ends. The CDR3 is 10 residues long. The CDR3 loop is CSATDYGYTF. Here the CDR3 DNA reads TGCAGTGCTACTGACTATGGCTACACCTTC.

The CDR3 coding sequence is TGTGCCAGCAGTTTATTCTCACTAGCGGACACCGGGGAGCTGTTTTTT. Its protein is CASSLFSLADTGELFF. The rearrangement uses TRBV27 and TRBJ2-2; 8 bases line up with TRBD2. The CDR3 has 16 amino acids. V lost 1 base to trimming and J lost 3 bases; unmatched junction nucleotides: 4. CDR1 and CDR2 (germline): MNHEY, SMNVEV (reference sequence).

This clone was seen a handful of times. This chain uses TRBV4-1 with TRBJ1-1; 9 nucleotides match TRBD1. Trimming took 3 bases from V and 6 from J; bases not matched to a gene: 11. Germline CDR1 is MGHRA and CDR2 is YSYEKL. CDR3 length: 16 amino acids. CDR3 in DNA: TGCGCCAGCAGCCAGGTACCGGGACAGGGTAGACCTGAAGCTTTCTTT. Translation gives CASSQVPGQGRPEAFF.

This clone has only one observation. This chain connects TRBV18 to TRBJ2-5; TRBD1 matches 8 bases. This CDR3 is built from 14 residues. J lost 5 bases, V lost 3 bases, and 5 bases had no gene match. Germline V gene data show CDR1 as KGHSH and CDR2 as LQKENI. Here the CDR3 reads CASSPVDRVETQYF. The CDR3 DNA reads TGTGCCAGCTCACCCGTGGACAGGGTTGAGACCCAGTACTTC.

Details on this clone: At the DNA level, this CDR3 is encoded by other sequences in the same sample as well. The chain employs TRBV18 and TRBJ1-2; 9 bases map to TRBD1. This CDR3 is 14 amino acids long. V dropped 6 bases and J dropped 4; count of bases not matched to a gene: 6. CDR1 is KGHSH and CDR2 is LQKENI in the germline V gene. The CDR3 DNA reads as TGTGCCAGCTCGCCTGGACAGGGGACCTATGGCTACACCTTC. Translated, it gives CASSPGQGTYGYTF.

The chain carries TRBV6-5 and TRBJ2-2, with D possibly being TRBD1 (5 bases). Trimming took off 6 bases at V and 6 bases at J, with 11 bases between the two ends. The CDR3 sequence is 13 residues long. Germline values: CDR1 MNHEY, CDR2 SVGAGI. The DNA for the CDR3 is TGTGCCAGCAGGCAGGGTTATCCCGGGGAGCTGTTTTTT. It translates to CASRQGYPGELFF.

The V and J genes are TRBV19 and TRBJ1-1; D not certain. The CDR3 is 15 amino acids. V was shortened by 1 base and J by 10 bases, with 19 bases between the two germline ends. Germline CDR1 LNHDA, CDR2 SQIVND (reference sequence). CDR3 amino acids: CASSIVGSSSGGAFF. As DNA, the CDR3 is TGTGCCAGTAGTATAGTTGGTTCCTCGTCGGGCGGAGCTTTCTTT.

The genes are TRBV15 and TRBJ2-5; D gene uncertain. V was trimmed by 4 bases and J by 4 bases, leaving 4 bases between them. This CDR3 spans 11 amino acids. Germline assignment: CDR1 LNHNV and CDR2 YYDKDF (reference sequence). As DNA, the CDR3 is TGTGCCACCAGCAAGGGAGAGACCCAGTACTTC. As protein: CATSKGETQYF.

The rearrangement joins TRBV5-1 to TRBJ2-3; D may be TRBD2 (6 bases). This CDR3 contains 14 residues. Germline-derived CDR1 and CDR2 are SGHRS and YFSETQ. V lost 3 bases to trimming and J lost 3 bases, with 11 bases between them. CDR3 sequence (DNA): TGCGCCAGCAGCTCTTTCGGGAGTACAGATACGCAGTATTTT. It specifies CASSSFGSTDTQYF.

The V call is TRBV28, the J call TRBJ1-2, with D maybe TRBD1 (6 bases). The CDR3 runs to 11 residues. Germline loops: CDR1 MDHEN, CDR2 SYDVKM. V was trimmed by 11 bases and J by 14 bases, leaving 21 bases between them. The CDR3 reads CAYRQATNLTF. DNA for the CDR3: TGTGCCTACCGACAGGCGACCAATTTAACCTTC.

This chain joins TRBV5-4 and TRBJ1-1, with a tentative D call TRBD1 (6 bases). V gave up 3 bases and J gave up 4 bases, with 10 bases separating them. The germline gives CDR1 SGHNT, CDR2 YYREEE (reference sequence). CDR3 length: 13 residues. CDR3 in DNA: TGTGCCAGCAGCTGGAAGGGGGGCACTGAAGCTTTCTTT. Encoded protein: CASSWKGGTEAFF.

The chain recombines TRBV5-1 with TRBJ1-4; possibly TRBD1 for D (5 bases). The germline CDR1 and CDR2 sequences are SGHRS and YFSETQ. V dropped 5 bases and J dropped 8 bases, with 13 bases sitting between them. The CDR3 runs to 13 residues. The CDR3 region has the DNA TGCGCCAGCAGGCTGGGGGATGGGGAAAAACTGTTTTTT. It encodes CASRLGDGEKLFF.

This rearrangement joins TRBV7-9 to TRBJ1-2; D possibly corresponds to TRBD1 (6 bases). V shed 5 bases and J shed 6 bases, with 16 bases lying between them. Germline-derived CDR1 and CDR2 are SEHNR and FQNEAQ (reference sequence). The CDR3 contains 14 residues. CDR3 loop: CASSRGGLRNGYTF. In DNA, the CDR3 is TGTGCCAGCAGCCGGGGGGGGCTGAGGAATGGCTACACCTTC.

The rearrangement uses TRBV10-1 and TRBJ2-4; the D call may be TRBD1 or TRBD2 (5 bases each). V was pared by 3 bases and J by 9 bases, with 18 bases between. This CDR3 region has 15 residues. Germline-derived CDR1 and CDR2 are WNHNN and SYGVQD (reference sequence). CDR3 coding DNA: TGCGCCAGCAGTGAAAGCTTGGGGACGTCAAGCATTCAGTACTTC. Protein: CASSESLGTSSIQYF.